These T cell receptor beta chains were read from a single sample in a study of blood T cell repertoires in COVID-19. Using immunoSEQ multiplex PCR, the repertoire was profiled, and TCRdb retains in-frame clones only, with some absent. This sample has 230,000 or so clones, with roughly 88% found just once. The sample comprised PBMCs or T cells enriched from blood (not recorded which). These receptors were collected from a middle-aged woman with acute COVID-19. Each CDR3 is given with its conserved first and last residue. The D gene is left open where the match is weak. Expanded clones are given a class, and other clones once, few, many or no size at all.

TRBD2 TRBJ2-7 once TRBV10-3 CATRGGLYYEQYF TGTGCCACGCGGGGGGGGCTATACTACGAGCAGTACTTC
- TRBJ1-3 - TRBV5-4 CASSLAGGGNTIYF TGTGCCAGCAGCTTGGCGGGGGGGGGAAACACCATATATTTT
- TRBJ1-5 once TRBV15 CATSRIDSNQPQHF TGTGCCACCAGCAGAATCGACAGTAATCAGCCCCAGCATTTT
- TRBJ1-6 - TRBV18 CASSPGEDTLNSPLHF TGTGCCAGCTCACCGGGGGAGGACACTCTAAATTCACCCCTCCACTTT
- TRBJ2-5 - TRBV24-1 CATASGETQYF TGTGCCACCGCATCGGGAGAGACCCAGTACTTC
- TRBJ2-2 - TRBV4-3 CASSQDLGRGYTGELFF TGCGCCAGCAGCCAAGATCTAGGGCGCGGGTACACCGGGGAGCTGTTTTTT
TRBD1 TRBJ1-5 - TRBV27 CASSLIQGHEPQHF TGTGCCAGCAGTTTGATACAGGGGCACGAGCCCCAGCATTTT
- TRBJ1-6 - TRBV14 CASRRSGVGNSPLHF TGTGCCAGCAGACGATCAGGGGTAGGCAATTCACCCCTCCACTTT
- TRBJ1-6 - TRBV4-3 CASSQEAVQGGSPLHF TGCGCCAGCAGCCAAGAGGCAGTCCAAGGGGGTTCACCCCTCCACTTT
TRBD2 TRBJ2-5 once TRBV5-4 CASSRTSGRTQETQYF TGTGCCAGCAGCCGGACTAGCGGGAGGACCCAAGAGACCCAGTACTTC
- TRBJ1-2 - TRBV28 CASSLRYGYTF TGTGCCAGCAGCCTACGGTATGGCTACACCTTC
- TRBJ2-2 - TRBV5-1 CASRPGTNTGELFF TGCGCCAGCAGACCGGGAACGAACACCGGGGAGCTGTTTTTT
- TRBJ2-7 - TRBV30 CAWSVGGSYEQYF TGTGCCTGGAGTGTAGGGGGTTCCTACGAGCAGTACTTC
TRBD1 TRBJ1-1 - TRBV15 CATSRGTVRTEAFF TGTGCCACCAGCAGGGGGACAGTTCGAACTGAAGCTTTCTTT
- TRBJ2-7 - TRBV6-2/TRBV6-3 CASSYSETHYEQYF TGTGCCAGCAGTTACAGCGAGACTCACTACGAGCAGTACTTC
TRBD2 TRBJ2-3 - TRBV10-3 CAINLGLGTDTQYF TGTGCCATCAATTTGGGACTAGGGACAGATACGCAGTATTTT
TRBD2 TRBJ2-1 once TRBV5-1 CASSGGLASNEQFF TGCGCCAGCAGCGGGGGACTAGCTTCAAATGAGCAGTTCTTC
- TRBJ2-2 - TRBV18 CASSPREFGELFF TGTGCCAGCTCACCACGGGAGTTCGGGGAGCTGTTTTTT
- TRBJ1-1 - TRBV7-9 CASSPAGMNTEAFF TGTGCCAGCAGCCCTGCGGGTATGAACACTGAAGCTTTCTTT
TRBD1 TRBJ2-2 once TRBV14 CASTQRQGHTGELFF TGTGCCAGCACCCAAAGACAGGGACACACCGGGGAGCTGTTTTTT
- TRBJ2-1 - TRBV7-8 CASSSRRALAGYNEQFF TGTGCCAGCAGCTCGCGGCGCGCGCTAGCAGGTTACAATGAGCAGTTCTTC
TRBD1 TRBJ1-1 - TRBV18 CASSPYGTAEAEAFF TGTGCCAGCTCACCATATGGGACAGCGGAGGCTGAAGCTTTCTTT
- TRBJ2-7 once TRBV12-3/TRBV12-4 CASSLFGEQYF TGTGCCAGCAGTTTATTCGGCGAGCAGTACTTC
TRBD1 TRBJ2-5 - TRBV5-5 CASSRTGQETQYF TGTGCCAGCAGCCGGACAGGGCAAGAGACCCAGTACTTC
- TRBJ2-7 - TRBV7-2 CASSLSGVDTYEQYF TGTGCCAGCAGCTTATCAGGGGTTGATACCTACGAGCAGTACTTC
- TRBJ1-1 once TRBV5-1 CASRLDMNTEAFF TGCGCCAGCAGACTGGACATGAACACTGAAGCTTTCTTT
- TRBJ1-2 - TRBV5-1 CASSLQSGFGYTF TGCGCCAGCAGCTTGCAGTCGGGTTTTGGCTACACCTTC
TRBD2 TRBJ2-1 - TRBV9 CASSATRGLAYPGEQFF TGTGCCAGCAGCGCCACCAGAGGACTAGCGTATCCGGGTGAGCAGTTCTTC
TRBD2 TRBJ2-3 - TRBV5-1 CASSLASGRGTDTQYF TGCGCCAGCAGCTTGGCTAGCGGGAGAGGGACAGATACGCAGTATTTT
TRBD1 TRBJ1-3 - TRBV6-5 CASMPDRGAGNTIYF TGTGCCAGTATGCCAGACAGGGGCGCTGGAAACACCATATATTTT
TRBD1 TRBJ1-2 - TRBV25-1 CASSDSGTVNYGYTF TGTGCCAGCAGTGACTCCGGGACAGTAAACTATGGCTACACCTTC
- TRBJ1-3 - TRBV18 CASGDTNSGNTIYF TGTGCCAGCGGTGACACCAACTCTGGAAACACCATATATTTT
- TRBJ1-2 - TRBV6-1 CASSEAGEGYGYTF TGTGCCAGCAGTGAAGCAGGGGAGGGCTATGGCTACACCTTC
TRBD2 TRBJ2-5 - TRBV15 CATSRDLAGGGETQYF TGTGCCACCAGCAGAGATTTAGCGGGAGGGGGTGAGACCCAGTACTTC
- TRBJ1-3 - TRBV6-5 CASIGASGNTIYF TGTGCCAGCATAGGGGCGAGTGGAAACACCATATATTTT
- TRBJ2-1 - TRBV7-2 CASSHRGRDEQFF TGTGCCAGCAGCCATCGGGGGAGAGATGAGCAGTTCTTC
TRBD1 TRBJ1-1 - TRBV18 CASSLTDRGDTEAFF TGTGCCAGCTCACTTACAGACAGGGGGGACACTGAAGCTTTCTTT
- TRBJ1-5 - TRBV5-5 CASSLRGQPQHF TGTGCCAGCAGCTTGAGGGGTCAGCCCCAGCATTTT
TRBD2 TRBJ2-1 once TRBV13 CASSPRRTSFHEQFF TGTGCCAGCAGCCCTCGGCGGACTAGCTTCCATGAGCAGTTCTTC
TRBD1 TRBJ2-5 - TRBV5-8 CASSLSRGRETQYF TGTGCCAGCAGCTTGAGCAGGGGGAGAGAGACCCAGTACTTC
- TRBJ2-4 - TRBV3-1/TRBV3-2 CASSPGDLAKNIQYF TGTGCCAGCAGCCCGGGGGATTTAGCCAAAAACATTCAGTACTTC
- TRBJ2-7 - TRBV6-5 CASSDSHYEQYF TGTGCCAGCAGCGACAGCCACTACGAGCAGTACTTC
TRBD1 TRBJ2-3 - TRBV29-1 CSVDGAAGGPPDTQYF TGCAGCGTTGACGGGGCGGCAGGGGGCCCCCCAGATACGCAGTATTTT
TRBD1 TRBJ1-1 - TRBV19 CASSIEWDRGPNTEAFF TGTGCCAGTAGTATCGAGTGGGACAGGGGGCCGAACACTGAAGCTTTCTTT
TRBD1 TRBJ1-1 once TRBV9 CASSGGQGSTEAFF TGTGCCAGCAGCGGGGGACAGGGGAGCACTGAAGCTTTCTTT
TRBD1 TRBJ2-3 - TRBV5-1 CASSLGDRGIDTQYF TGCGCCAGCAGCTTGGGGGACAGGGGGATAGATACGCAGTATTTT
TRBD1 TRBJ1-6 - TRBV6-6 CASSYGRTGNNSPLHF TGTGCCAGCAGTTACGGGCGGACAGGCAATAATTCACCCCTCCACTTT
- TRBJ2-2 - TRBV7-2 CASSAARPGELFF TGTGCCAGCAGCGCCGCGAGGCCTGGGGAGCTGTTTTTT
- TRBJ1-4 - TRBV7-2 CASSPRGTSEKLFF TGTGCCAGCAGCCCTCGAGGGACATCTGAAAAACTGTTTTTT
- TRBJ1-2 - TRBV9 CASSALYGYTF TGTGCCAGCAGCGCCCTCTATGGCTACACCTTC
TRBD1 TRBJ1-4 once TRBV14 CASSLSQGANNEKLFF TGTGCCAGCAGCCTGTCACAGGGGGCCAATAATGAAAAACTGTTTTTT
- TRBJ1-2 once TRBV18 CASSPPGQGYGYTF TGTGCCAGCTCACCACCAGGCCAGGGCTATGGCTACACCTTC
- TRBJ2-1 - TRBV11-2 CASSLGTEYNEQFF TGTGCCAGCAGCTTAGGGACAGAATACAATGAGCAGTTCTTC
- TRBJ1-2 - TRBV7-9 CASSPTGYGYTF TGTGCCAGCAGCCCAACAGGGTATGGCTACACCTTC